There are a few counts of the clone carrying this T cell receptor (beta chain). Trimming shortened V by 4 bases and J by 9 bases, and 21 bases separated the two germline ends. The CDR3 consists of 14 residues. Germline CDR1 is SQVTM and CDR2 is ANQGSEA. This specimen comes from a study of shared clonotypes between healthy human individuals. Only Caucasian adults living in Nashville, Tennessee made up the donor group. TCRdb keeps only in-frame clones here, not all; method: immunoSEQ multiplex PCR. The sample gives some 2.3 million clones, approximately 95% of which show up once; under 0.45% is in the top ten.

Input material: naive CD4+ T cells from PBMCs. The subset: CD45RA+ positively selected. The source is a man younger than 30 in good health. Some clones in this sample may be carry-over from other donors' samples. V and J are TRBV29-1 and TRBJ1-1, with D tentatively TRBD1 (6 bases). The CDR3 DNA is TGCAGCGTTGGGAATAGGGGGACACAGCTCAAAGCTTTCTTT. Protein: CSVGNRGTQLKAFF.